The TCR beta chain under discussion was sequenced for a study of T cell responses to AZD1222 COVID-19 vaccine. About the research overall: Second doses that came at about 4 or about 12 weeks were put together. Study-wide results and limits: CD4 TCRs covered the whole spike, strongest at regions 160-218 and 743-854. Among the donors, most were white British and more were female, and clonal diversity was possibly underestimated. Baseline antibody screening turned up just six or seven seropositive AZD1222 recipients.

Germline V gene data show CDR1 as SGHRS and CDR2 as YFSETQ. CDR3 length equals 14 residues. Trimming removed 2 bases from V and 6 bases from J, with 9 bases in between. Produced via immunoSEQ multiplex PCR; TCRdb's table is partial and in-frame only. The data show 90,000 to 120,000 clones, about 93% seen once. Concerning this clone itself: Its antigen is undetermined.

The material sequenced was peripheral blood, taken on day 0 of AZD1222 vaccination. V is TRBV5-1 and J is TRBJ1-6, with unresolved D. This sequence originates from an adult in good health. The CDR3 DNA sequence: TGCGCCAGCAGCTTCGTTGAGTCTAATTCACCCCTCCACTTT. Translation gives CASSFVESNSPLHF. Filled out from reference TRBV5-1 and TRBJ1-6, the complete variable domain reads KAGVTQTPRYLIKTRGQQVTLSCSPISGHRSVSWYQQTPGQGLQFLFEYFSETQRNKGNFPGRFSGRQFSNSRSEMNVSTLELGDSALYLCASSFVESNSPLHFGNGTRLTVT.